This T cell receptor (beta chain) was recovered during a study of OX40 agonist ivuxolimab in advanced cancers. Turning to the study itself: Participants, 82.7% male, averaged roughly 55 years of age, ranging from about 20 to 79. Findings and limits, study-wide: No determination was made of the antigen specificity of the expanded peripheral T cells. There were, on average, more expanded clones in CD8+ T cells than in CD4+.

The investigators sampled blood at baseline, at cycle 4 day 1, and at cycle 7 day 1. The CDR3 totals 14 residues. Germline CDR1 is MNHEY and CDR2 is SMNVEV (reference sequence). The ends were cut back, 6 bases at V and 5 bases at J, with 14 bases in the middle. Profiling relied on immunoSEQ multiplex PCR, and the TCRdb table lists in-frame clones only, not all of them. The table has roughly 140,000 clones, 85% to 95% seen once; the top ten hold about 0.3%. A note on this clone: No antigen is known for it.

The material sequenced was CD4+ or CD8+ T cells sorted from blood, taken in a trial of the OX40 agonist ivuxolimab. The V call is TRBV27, the J call TRBJ1-5; D not resolved. This sequence was found in an adult with an advanced solid tumor such as melanoma, head and neck, liver or kidney cancer. The CDR3 nucleotides read TGTGCCAGCAGCCCCAGACACGGCTATCAGCCCCAGCATTTT. Translating it yields CASSPRHGYQPQHF.